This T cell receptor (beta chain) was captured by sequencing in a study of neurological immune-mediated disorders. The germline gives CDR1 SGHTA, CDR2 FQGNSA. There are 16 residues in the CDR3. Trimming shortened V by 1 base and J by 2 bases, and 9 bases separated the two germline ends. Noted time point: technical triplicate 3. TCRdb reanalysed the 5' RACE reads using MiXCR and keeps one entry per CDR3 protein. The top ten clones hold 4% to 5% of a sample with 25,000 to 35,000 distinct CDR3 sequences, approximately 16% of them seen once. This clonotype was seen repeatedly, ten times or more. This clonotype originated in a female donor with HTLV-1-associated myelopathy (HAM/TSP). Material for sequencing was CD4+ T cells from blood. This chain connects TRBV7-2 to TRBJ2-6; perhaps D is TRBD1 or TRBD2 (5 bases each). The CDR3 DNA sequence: TGTGCCAGCAGCTTAGGACGGGGCCCTGGGGCCAACGTCCTGACTTTC. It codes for CASSLGRGPGANVLTF.